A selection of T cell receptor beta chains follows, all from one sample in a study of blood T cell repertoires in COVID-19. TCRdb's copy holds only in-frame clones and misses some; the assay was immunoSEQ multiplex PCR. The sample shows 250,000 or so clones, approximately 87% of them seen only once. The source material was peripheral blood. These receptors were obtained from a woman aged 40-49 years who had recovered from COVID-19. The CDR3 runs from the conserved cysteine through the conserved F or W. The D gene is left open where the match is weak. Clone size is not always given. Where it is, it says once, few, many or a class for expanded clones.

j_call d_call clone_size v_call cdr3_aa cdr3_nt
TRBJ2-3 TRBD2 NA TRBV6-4 CASSLTPLLAGGEDTQYF TGTGCCAGCTCCCTTACCCCCTTACTAGCGGGGGGTGAAGATACGCAGTATTTT
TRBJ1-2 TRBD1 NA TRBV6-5 CASSYSPGGYGYTF TGTGCCAGCAGTTACTCGCCAGGGGGCTATGGCTACACCTTC
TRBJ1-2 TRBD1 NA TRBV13 CASSWDRSDYGYTF TGTGCCAGCAGCTGGGACAGAAGCGACTATGGCTACACCTTC
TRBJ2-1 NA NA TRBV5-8 CASSRAGGRSYNEQFF TGTGCCAGCAGTCGGGCCGGGGGTCGCTCCTACAATGAGCAGTTCTTC
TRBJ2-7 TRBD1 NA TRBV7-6 CASSLEAGGTGEQYF TGTGCCAGCAGCTTGGAGGCAGGGGGGACAGGAGAGCAGTACTTC
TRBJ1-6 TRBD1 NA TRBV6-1 CASSEAGTVYNSPLHF TGTGCCAGCAGTGAGGCGGGGACAGTCTATAATTCACCCCTCCACTTT
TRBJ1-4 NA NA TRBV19 CASSTVPEKLFF TGTGCCAGTAGTACAGTGCCTGAAAAACTGTTTTTT
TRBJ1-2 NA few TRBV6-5 CASSSGQGMGYGYTF TGTGCCAGCAGTTCAGGGCAGGGTATGGGCTATGGCTACACCTTC
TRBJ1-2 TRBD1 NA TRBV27 CASSLWAAGTAYGYTF TGTGCCAGCAGTTTATGGGCTGCCGGGACAGCCTATGGCTACACCTTC
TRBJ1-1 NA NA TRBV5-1 CASSFLGPTEAFF TGCGCCAGCAGCTTCTTGGGGCCCACTGAAGCTTTCTTT
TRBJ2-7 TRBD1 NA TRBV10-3 CAIRGQSYEQYF TGTGCCATCAGGGGACAGTCCTACGAGCAGTACTTC
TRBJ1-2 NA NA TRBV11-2 CASSSTLRRRDGYTF TGTGCCAGCAGCTCGACCCTCCGCCGGAGGGATGGCTACACCTTC
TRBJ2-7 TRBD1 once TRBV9 CASSVGTGADHSYEQYF TGTGCCAGCAGCGTTGGGACAGGGGCCGACCACTCCTACGAGCAGTACTTC
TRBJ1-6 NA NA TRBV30 CAWDRLHNSPLHF TGTGCCTGGGACAGGCTACACAATTCACCCCTCCACTTT
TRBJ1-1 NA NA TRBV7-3 CASSLPGANTEAFF TGTGCCAGCAGCTTACCAGGGGCCAACACTGAAGCTTTCTTT
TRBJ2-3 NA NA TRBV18 CASSPVKGPDTQYF TGTGCCAGCTCACCAGTTAAGGGGCCAGATACGCAGTATTTT